Here is one TCR beta chain with its context. Germline V lookup: CDR1 SEHNR, CDR2 FQNEAQ (reference sequence). This CDR3 has 15 amino acids. V shed 4 bases and J shed 0 bases, with 13 bases lying between them. This entry comes from a study of T cell repertoires in cytomegalovirus infection. Study-level information: Indicated by public TCR beta signatures were CMV infection and matching HLA type.

MiXCR was run by TCRdb on the reads, yielding one entry per CDR3 protein. This table holds roughly 500,000 distinct CDR3 sequences, more than 15% found once. The source is a human donor in good health (CMV status not recorded). Some clones in this sample may be carry-over from other donors' samples. This chain links TRBV7-9 with TRBJ2-7; weak D call: TRBD1 (6 bases). The source material was CD8+ T cells from PBMCs. CDR3 protein: CASSSGEGDSYEQYF. The CDR3 DNA follows: TGTGCCAGCAGCTCCGGAGAGGGGGACTCCTACGAGCAGTACTTC.